This entry concerns a single T cell receptor (beta chain). This sample was included in a study of cytotoxic CD8 clonotypes in ibrutinib-treated CLL. Trimming removed 0 bases at V and 0 bases at J, with 12 bases between. The CDR3 is 17 amino acids. From germline, CDR1 is MGHRA and CDR2 YSYEKL. This table comes from immunoSEQ multiplex PCR, and its TCRdb copy is limited to in-frame clones, with some not included. The sample shows hundreds of thousands of clones, 70% of them seen only once. This specimen consisted of PBMCs, obtained after 24 months of ibrutinib treatment. The source of this sequence is a human donor with chronic lymphocytic leukemia. This chain uses TRBV4-1 with TRBJ1-5, with D uncertain. CDR3 residues: CASSQDFPSDSNQPQHF. The CDR3 DNA reads TGCGCCAGCAGCCAAGATTTCCCCAGCGATAGCAATCAGCCCCAGCATTTT.